These 26 T cell receptor beta chains were sequenced from one sample in a study of T-cell memory formation after mild COVID-19. TCRdb recomputed calls from the 5' RACE reads with MiXCR, one row per CDR3 protein. The table shows some 290,000 distinct CDR3 sequences, with around 15% occurring only once. The sequenced sample was PBMCs or a T cell subset sorted from them (not recorded which). The receptors shown here come from a young man who had mild COVID-19 (a few samples of this study predate the infection). Cell type and time point are not known.

This clonotype was seen only a few times. The rearrangement links TRBV12-3 or TRBV12-4 to TRBJ2-1; D assignment may be TRBD1 or TRBD2 (5 bases each). V gave up 1 base and J gave up 9 bases, with 16 bases separating them. This CDR3 region has 15 residues. CDR3 in amino acids: CASSLVRHGGGEQFF. The CDR3 coding sequence is TGTGCCAGCAGTTTAGTCCGCCATGGGGGTGGTGAGCAGTTCTTC.

The gene calls are TRBV13 and TRBJ1-2, with D possibly matching TRBD1 (5 bases). CDR3 length: 13 residues. Trimming left V 5 bases short and J 6 bases short, with 13 bases between. The V gene's germline CDR1 is PRHDT and CDR2 FYEKMQ (reference sequence). The CDR3 spells CASSPQLGHGYTF. The DNA for the CDR3 is TGTGCCAGCAGCCCCCAGCTGGGGCATGGCTACACCTTC. Full variable domain (remainder filled in from reference TRBV13 and TRBJ1-2): AAGVIQSPRHLIKEKRETATLKCYPIPRHDTVYWYQQGPGQDPQFLISFYEKMQSDKGSIPDRFSAQQFSDYHSELNMSSLELGDSALYFCASSPQLGHGYTFGSGTRLTVV.

V gene TRBV10-3 combines with J gene TRBJ1-1; no clear D gene. This CDR3 has 15 amino acids. The germline V and J ends were trimmed by 4 bases and 4 bases, with 16 bases remaining between them. The germline gives CDR1 ENHRY, CDR2 SYGVKD. The CDR3 DNA reads as TGTGCCATCAGTGCGAAGGGTACCCCGGGCACTGAAGCTTTCTTT. Protein sequence: CAISAKGTPGTEAFF.

The chain employs TRBV6-6 and TRBJ1-1, with D tentatively TRBD1 (6 bases). This CDR3 is built from 16 residues. CDR1 and CDR2 from the germline V gene are MNHNY and SVGAGI (reference sequence). Trimming removed 6 bases at V and 5 bases at J, with 22 bases between. The DNA of the CDR3 is TGTGCCAGCAGCATAGGGGGTCCCCTTCTAACGACTGAAGCTTTCTTT. This codes for CASSIGGPLLTTEAFF.

The chain carries TRBV7-9 and TRBJ2-7, with TRBD2 as a possible D gene (6 bases). Trimming removed 1 base from V and 5 bases from J, with 18 bases in between. This CDR3 is 16 amino acids long. The germline CDR1 and CDR2 sequences are SEHNR and FQNEAQ (reference sequence). Written as DNA, the CDR3 is TGTGCCAGCAGCTTAGTATCGCCGGTCGGGGGAAACGAGCAGTACTTC. As protein: CASSLVSPVGGNEQYF.

This chain uses TRBV12-3 or TRBV12-4 with TRBJ2-1; D may be TRBD2 (7 bases). This CDR3 spans 16 amino acids. Trimming took off 8 bases at V and 0 bases at J, with 17 bases between the two ends. Here the CDR3 reads CASVWGGLSSYNEQFF. The CDR3 DNA sequence: TGTGCCAGCGTCTGGGGGGGGCTTAGCTCCTACAATGAGCAGTTCTTC.

As concerns this clonotype: The germline gene is not matched at one end of the junction; a read error may be the cause. V gene TRBV11-2 combines with J gene TRBJ2-7; D assignment may be TRBD1 or TRBD2 (5 bases each). Per the germline V gene, CDR1 is SGHAT and CDR2 is FQNNGV. The CDR3 contains 15 residues. CDR3 in amino acids: CDSSLSKRGAYEQYF. DNA for the CDR3: TGTGACAGCAGCCTTTCGAAGAGGGGCGCCTACGAGCAGTACTTC.

V is TRBV5-1 and J is TRBJ1-1; no clear D gene. Germline loops: CDR1 SGHRS, CDR2 YFSETQ. This CDR3 spans 18 amino acids. V was clipped by 2 bases and J by 0 bases, with 20 bases between them. CDR3 sequence: CASSFSVGLSDLNTEAFF. The CDR3 DNA reads as TGCGCCAGCAGCTTTTCTGTCGGGTTGTCAGACTTGAACACTGAAGCTTTCTTT.

This clonotype has ten or more counts. The CDR3 DNA reads as TGCAGTGCTGCCCCCTTGGGGGCGGGATGGGGGCAGTTCTTC. Its translation: CSAAPLGAGWGQFF. The V and J genes are TRBV20-1 and TRBJ2-1; D possibly uses TRBD1 or TRBD2 (6 bases each). Trimming removed 5 bases at V and 12 bases at J, with 23 bases between. CDR1 DFQATT and CDR2 SNEGSKA come from the germline V gene (reference sequence). The CDR3 spans 14 residues.

J is TRBJ2-7 and V is TRBV27, with 8 bases lining up with TRBD1. This CDR3 comprises 15 residues. Germline CDR1 MNHEY, CDR2 SMNVEV (reference sequence). V lost 6 bases and J lost 3; bases outside the gene matches: 10. The CDR3 DNA reads TGTGCCAGCAGCTGGGGACAGGCTGGGAACTACGAGCAGTACTTC. Encoded protein: CASSWGQAGNYEQYF.

The DNA for the CDR3 is TGTGCCAGCAGTGAAAATGGCTACACCTTC. This gives the protein CASSENGYTF. V usage is TRBV6-1 and J usage is TRBJ1-2; no firm D call. Germline CDR1 MNHNS, CDR2 SASEGT. V shed 2 bases and J shed 6 bases, with 1 base lying between them. This CDR3 comprises 10 residues.

This clonotype was counted many times. The CDR3 region is CASSQPGRRGAGGSDTQYF. The CDR3 DNA follows: TGCGCCAGCAGCCAACCAGGGAGAAGAGGAGCGGGGGGTTCAGATACGCAGTATTTT. The chain recombines TRBV4-1 with TRBJ2-3; 9 bases are a match to TRBD2. CDR3 size: 19 residues. Germline assignment: CDR1 MGHRA and CDR2 YSYEKL. The trim removed 2 bases at V and 4 bases at J, leaving 16 bases unmatched.

This clonotype was seen at least ten times. The rearrangement joins TRBV7-9 to TRBJ2-7, with 7 bases fitting TRBD1. J lost 5 bases, V lost 1 base, and 8 bases had no gene match. The CDR3 is 15 residues long. Germline loops: CDR1 SEHNR, CDR2 FQNEAQ (reference sequence). The CDR3 nucleotides are TGTGCCAGCAGCTTAGAGAGACAGGGTGATAACGAGCAGTACGTC. Its translation is CASSLERQGDNEQYV.

This clonotype showed up just a few times. The chain uses TRBV7-9 and TRBJ2-6; TRBD1 or TRBD2 may be the D gene (5 bases each). V shed 5 bases and J shed 4 bases, with 12 bases lying between them. Germline CDR1 is SEHNR and CDR2 is FQNEAQ (reference sequence). The CDR3 covers 15 residues. CDR3 in DNA: TGTGCCAGCAGCCTCTTAGGGACGGGGGCCAACGTCCTGACTTTC. Amino acid sequence: CASSLLGTGANVLTF.

J is TRBJ2-5 and V is TRBV30; D perhaps matches TRBD2 (6 bases). This CDR3 spans 14 amino acids. V lost 0 bases to trimming and J lost 4 bases, with 12 bases between them. In germline, CDR1 is GTSNPN, CDR2 SVGIG (reference sequence). The CDR3 nucleotides read TGTGCCTGGAGTGTGGGAGGAATTAGAGAGACCCAGTACTTC. It is translated as CAWSVGGIRETQYF.

This clonotype has a handful of counts. This chain uses TRBV7-6 with TRBJ1-3; D is ambiguous. Trimming shortened V by 1 base and J by 2 bases, and 12 bases separated the two germline ends. The germline gives CDR1 SGHVS, CDR2 FNYEAQ. This CDR3 contains 16 residues. The CDR3 bases are TGTGCCAGCAGCTTAGGGCACTCGCTCCCTGGAAACACCATATATTTT. The encoded protein is CASSLGHSLPGNTIYF.

This clonotype came up a few times. The rearrangement uses TRBV6-1 and TRBJ2-7, with 9 bases matching TRBD2. Germline V gene sequence: CDR1 MNHNS, CDR2 SASEGT. The CDR3 has 18 amino acids. Germline trimming cut 6 bases from V and 0 bases from J; bases unmatched to any gene: 15. The CDR3 DNA reads as TGTGCCAGCAGCCCCCTCTCGTCTAGCGGGGTGTTCTCCTACGAGCAGTACGTC. This sequence encodes CASSPLSSSGVFSYEQYV.

This chain links TRBV11-2 with TRBJ2-3, with 11 bases identical to TRBD2. V dropped 7 bases and J dropped 6; count of bases not matched to a gene: 12. CDR3 length: 16 residues. Germline loops: CDR1 SGHAT, CDR2 FQNNGV. The CDR3 DNA sequence: TGTGCCAGCACCCCGAGGCGACTAGCGGGGTTTGATACGCAGTATTTT. It yields the protein CASTPRRLAGFDTQYF.

In its sample, this clonotype was seen many times. The genes are TRBV18 and TRBJ2-7; no firm D call. Trimming took 4 bases from V and 3 from J, leaving 13 bases between them. The germline V gene encodes CDR1 KGHSH and CDR2 LQKENI. The CDR3 covers 14 residues. The CDR3 region is CASSLSGPRYEQYV. The CDR3 DNA sequence: TGTGCCAGCTCACTGTCCGGGCCCCGCTACGAGCAGTACGTC.

This clonotype came up many times. The chain recombines TRBV12-3 or TRBV12-4 with TRBJ2-3; D possibly corresponds to TRBD2 (6 bases). Between the trimmed V and J ends, which lost 5 bases and 3 bases, there was a span of 15 bases. The CDR3 covers 15 residues. The CDR3 DNA follows: TGTGCCAGCAGTACAGTACTAGCAACGACAGATACGCAGTATTTT. Translated, it gives CASSTVLATTDTQYF.

This clonotype was detected only a few times. The chain joins TRBV5-1 to TRBJ2-5; maybe TRBD1 (6 bases). V was trimmed by 4 bases and J by 2 bases, leaving 12 bases between them. The CDR3 runs 14 residues. Germline CDR1 SGHRS, CDR2 YFSETQ. As DNA, the CDR3 is TGCGCCAGCAGCGCACGGGACAATCAAGAGACCCAGTACTTC. Residues: CASSARDNQETQYF.

This clonotype was detected a few times. Written as DNA, the CDR3 is TGTGCCATCAACGGGGGGACCAGCTCCTACGAGCAGTACTTC. It specifies CAINGGTSSYEQYF. V and J are TRBV10-3 and TRBJ2-7; TRBD2 aligns across 7 bases. Germline CDR1 and CDR2: ENHRY and SYGVKD. The V and J ends lost 7 bases and 0 bases, in that order; junction bases with no gene match: 6. The CDR3 contains 14 residues.

A few counts support this clonotype. The rearrangement uses TRBV15 and TRBJ1-2; 8 bases are a match to TRBD1. CDR3 length: 13 residues. CDR1 and CDR2 from the germline V gene are LNHNV and YYDKDF (reference sequence). V lost 4 bases and J lost 8; bases outside the gene matches: 6. Written as DNA, the CDR3 is TGTGCCACCAGCAAAGACAGGGGTCAAGGCTACACCTTC. Encoded protein: CATSKDRGQGYTF.

The rearrangement uses TRBV28 and TRBJ2-4; D possibly uses TRBD1 or TRBD2 (5 bases each). The CDR3 runs to 13 residues. V shed 7 bases and J shed 6 bases, with 13 bases lying between them. Germline CDR1 MDHEN, CDR2 SYDVKM. CDR3 in amino acids: CASTTPGTNIQYF. The CDR3 DNA sequence: TGTGCCAGCACCACCCCCGGGACAAACATTCAGTACTTC.

There are a few counts of this clonotype. The CDR3 DNA reads as TGTGCCAGCAGTTTGGCAGGCACCACTGAAGCTTTCTTT. It codes for CASSLAGTTEAFF. This chain uses TRBV12-3 or TRBV12-4 with TRBJ1-1; D gene uncertain. V shed 3 bases and J shed 4 bases, with 9 bases lying between them. The CDR3 has 13 amino acids.

The rearrangement links TRBV6-2 or TRBV6-3 to TRBJ2-7; D is undetermined. CDR1 is MNHEY and CDR2 is SVGEGT in the germline V gene. V was clipped by 7 bases and J by 3 bases, with 13 bases between them. This CDR3 comprises 13 residues. The CDR3 reads CASTPRIYYEQYF. In nucleotides, the CDR3 is TGTGCCAGCACCCCCCGCATTTACTACGAGCAGTACTTC.